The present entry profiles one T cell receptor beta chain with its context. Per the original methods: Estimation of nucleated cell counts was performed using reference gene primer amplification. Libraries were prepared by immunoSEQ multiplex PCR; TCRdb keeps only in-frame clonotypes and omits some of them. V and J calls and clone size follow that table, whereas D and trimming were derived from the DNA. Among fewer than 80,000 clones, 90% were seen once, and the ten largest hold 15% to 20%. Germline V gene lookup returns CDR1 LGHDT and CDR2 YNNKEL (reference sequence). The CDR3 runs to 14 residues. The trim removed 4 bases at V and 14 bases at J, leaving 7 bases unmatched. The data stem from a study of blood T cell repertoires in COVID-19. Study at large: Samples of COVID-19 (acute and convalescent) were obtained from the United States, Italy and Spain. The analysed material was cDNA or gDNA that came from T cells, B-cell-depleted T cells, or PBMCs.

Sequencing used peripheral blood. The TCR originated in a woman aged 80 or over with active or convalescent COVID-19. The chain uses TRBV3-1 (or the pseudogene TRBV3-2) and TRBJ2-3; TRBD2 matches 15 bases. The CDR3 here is CASSPGLAGGPGYF. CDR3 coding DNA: TGTGCCAGCAGCCCGGGACTAGCGGGGGGCCCCGGGTATTTT.